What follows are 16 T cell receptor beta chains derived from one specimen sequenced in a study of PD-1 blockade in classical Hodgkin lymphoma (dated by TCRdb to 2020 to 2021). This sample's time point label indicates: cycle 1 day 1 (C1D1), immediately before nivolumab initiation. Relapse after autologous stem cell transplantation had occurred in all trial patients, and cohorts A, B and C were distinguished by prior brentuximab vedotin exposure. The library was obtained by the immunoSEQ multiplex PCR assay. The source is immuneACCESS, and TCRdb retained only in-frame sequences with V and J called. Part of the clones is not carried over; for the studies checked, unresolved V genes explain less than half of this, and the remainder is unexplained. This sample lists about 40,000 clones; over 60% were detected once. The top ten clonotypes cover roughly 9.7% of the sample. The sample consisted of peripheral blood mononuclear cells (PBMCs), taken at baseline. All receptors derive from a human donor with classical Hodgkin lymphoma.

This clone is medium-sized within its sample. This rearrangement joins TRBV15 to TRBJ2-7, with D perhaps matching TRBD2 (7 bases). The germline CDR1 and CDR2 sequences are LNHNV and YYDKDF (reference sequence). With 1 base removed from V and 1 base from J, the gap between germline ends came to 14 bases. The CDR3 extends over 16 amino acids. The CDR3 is CATSRVGGGGSYEQYF. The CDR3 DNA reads TGTGCCACCAGCAGAGTAGGGGGGGGAGGGTCCTACGAGCAGTACTTC.

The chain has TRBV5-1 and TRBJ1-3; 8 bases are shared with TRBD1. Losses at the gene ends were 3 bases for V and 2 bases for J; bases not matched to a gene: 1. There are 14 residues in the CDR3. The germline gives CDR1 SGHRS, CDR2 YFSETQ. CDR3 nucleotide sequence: TGCGCCAGCAGCTGGACAGGGCCTGGAAACACCATATATTTT. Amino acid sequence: CASSWTGPGNTIYF.

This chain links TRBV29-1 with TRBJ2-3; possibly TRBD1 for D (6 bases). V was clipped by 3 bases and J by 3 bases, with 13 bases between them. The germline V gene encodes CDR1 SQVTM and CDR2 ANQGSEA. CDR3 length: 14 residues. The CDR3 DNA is TGCAGCGTTGAGACAGGAGTAGGGACAGATACGCAGTATTTT. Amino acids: CSVETGVGTDTQYF.

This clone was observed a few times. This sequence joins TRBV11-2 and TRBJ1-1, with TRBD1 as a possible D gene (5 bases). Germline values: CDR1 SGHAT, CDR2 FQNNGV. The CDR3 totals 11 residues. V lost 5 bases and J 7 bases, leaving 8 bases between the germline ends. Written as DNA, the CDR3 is TGTGCCAGCAGCCTCGGACATGAAGCTTTCTTT. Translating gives CASSLGHEAFF.

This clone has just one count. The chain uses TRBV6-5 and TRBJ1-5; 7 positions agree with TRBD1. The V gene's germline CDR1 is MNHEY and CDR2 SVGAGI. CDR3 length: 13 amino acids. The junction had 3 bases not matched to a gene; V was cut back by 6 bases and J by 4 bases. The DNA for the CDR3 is TGTGCCAGCAGCAACAGGGGTAATCAGCCCCAGCATTTT. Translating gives CASSNRGNQPQHF.

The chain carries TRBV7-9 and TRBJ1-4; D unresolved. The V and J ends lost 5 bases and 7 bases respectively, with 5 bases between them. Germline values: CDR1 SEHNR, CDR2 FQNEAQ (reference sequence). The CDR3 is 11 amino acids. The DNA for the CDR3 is TGTGCCAGCAGCGTTCGTGAAAAACTGTTTTTT. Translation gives CASSVREKLFF.

Here the CDR3 reads CASGVAGVPGELFF. The CDR3 DNA reads TGTGCCAGCGGCGTAGCGGGAGTCCCCGGGGAGCTGTTTTTT. The chain has TRBV6-1 and TRBJ2-2; 9 bases align to TRBD2. Germline-derived CDR1 and CDR2 are MNHNS and SASEGT. The V and J ends lost 8 bases and 6 bases, in that order; junction bases with no gene match: 7. The length of the CDR3 is 14 residues.

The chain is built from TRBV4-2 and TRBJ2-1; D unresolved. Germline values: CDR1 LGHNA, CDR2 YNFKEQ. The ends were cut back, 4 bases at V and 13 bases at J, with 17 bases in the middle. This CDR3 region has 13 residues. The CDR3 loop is CASSPADRSSQFF. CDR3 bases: TGTGCCAGCAGCCCCGCGGACCGAAGTTCCCAGTTCTTC.

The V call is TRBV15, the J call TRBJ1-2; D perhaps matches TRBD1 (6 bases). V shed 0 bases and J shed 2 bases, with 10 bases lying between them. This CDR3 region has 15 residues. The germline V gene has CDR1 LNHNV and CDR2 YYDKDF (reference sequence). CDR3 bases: TGTGCCACCAGCAGAGATACCCAGGGGAACTATGGCTACACCTTC. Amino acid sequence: CATSRDTQGNYGYTF.

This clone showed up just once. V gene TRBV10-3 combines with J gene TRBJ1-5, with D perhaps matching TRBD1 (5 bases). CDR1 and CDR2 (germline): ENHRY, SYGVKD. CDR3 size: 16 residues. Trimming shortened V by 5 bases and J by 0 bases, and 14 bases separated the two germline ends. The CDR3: CAISPGQTFSNQPQHF. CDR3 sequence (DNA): TGTGCCATCAGTCCGGGGCAGACGTTTAGCAATCAGCCCCAGCATTTT.

CDR3 residues: CASSTNRGGRRYYNEQFF. CDR3 nucleotides: TGTGCCAGCAGCACCAATCGTGGCGGGAGGCGCTACTACAATGAGCAGTTCTTC. This rearrangement joins TRBV11-2 to TRBJ2-1; the match to TRBD2 covers 8 bases. CDR1 and CDR2 (germline): SGHAT, FQNNGV. The CDR3 length is 18 residues. V lost 5 bases and J lost 3; bases outside the gene matches: 15.

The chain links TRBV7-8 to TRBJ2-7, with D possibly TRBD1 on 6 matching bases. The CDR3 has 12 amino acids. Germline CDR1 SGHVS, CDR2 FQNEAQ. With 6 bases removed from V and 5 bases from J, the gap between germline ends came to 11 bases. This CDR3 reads CASSTYRDEQYF. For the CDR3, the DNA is TGTGCCAGCAGTACCTACAGGGACGAGCAGTACTTC.

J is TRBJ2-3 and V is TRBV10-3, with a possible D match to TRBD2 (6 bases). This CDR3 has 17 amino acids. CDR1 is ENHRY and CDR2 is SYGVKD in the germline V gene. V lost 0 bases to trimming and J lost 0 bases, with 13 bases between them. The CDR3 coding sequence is TGTGCCATCAGTGAGTCGGATCTAGCGCTAAGCACAGATACGCAGTATTTT. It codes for CAISESDLALSTDTQYF.

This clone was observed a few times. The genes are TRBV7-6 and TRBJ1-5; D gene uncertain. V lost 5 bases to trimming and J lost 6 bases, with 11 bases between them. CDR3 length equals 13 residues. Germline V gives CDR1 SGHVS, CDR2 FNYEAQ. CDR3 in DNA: TGTGCCAGCAGCACCCTGATGGGTCAGCCCCAGCATTTT. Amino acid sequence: CASSTLMGQPQHF.

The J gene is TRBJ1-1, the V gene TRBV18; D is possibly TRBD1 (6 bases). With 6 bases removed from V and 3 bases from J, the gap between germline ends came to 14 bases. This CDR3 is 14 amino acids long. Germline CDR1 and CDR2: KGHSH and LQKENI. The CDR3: CASSPLGGDTEAFF. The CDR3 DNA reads TGTGCCAGCTCCCCCCTAGGGGGGGACACTGAAGCTTTCTTT.

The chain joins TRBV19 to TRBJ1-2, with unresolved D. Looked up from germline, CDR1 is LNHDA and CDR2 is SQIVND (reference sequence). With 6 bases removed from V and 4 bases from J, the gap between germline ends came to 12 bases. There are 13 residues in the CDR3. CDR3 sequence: CASRPSGLYGYTF. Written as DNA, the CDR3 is TGTGCCAGTAGGCCCTCTGGACTCTATGGCTACACCTTC.